The 22 T cell receptor beta chains presented below share a single source sample, sequenced in a study of cytomegalovirus exposure and HLA in healthy donors (dated by TCRdb to about 2017). The receptor library was made with the immunoSEQ multiplex PCR assay. For the multiplex PCR, a mixture combining 60 forward primers for TCR Vbeta segments and 13 reverse primers for TCR Jbeta segments was used. Imported from immuneACCESS, the table was reduced by TCRdb to in-frame sequences with V and J called. These copies leave out some clones; in studies compared against another copy, an unresolved V gene accounts for under half, and the cause of the remainder is not known. The sample has 100,000 to 150,000 clones on record, about 10% of them singletons. Just over 4.5% of the sample is taken by the ten largest. The sequencing input was PBMCs. Source of these receptors: a woman younger than 35 in good health and CMV-seropositive.

The V gene is TRBV14, the J gene TRBJ2-2; no clear D. CDR3 length: 14 residues. The V gene lost 4 bases and the J gene lost 1 base, with 7 bases spanning the gap. The germline gives CDR1 SGHDN, CDR2 FVKESK. CDR3: CASSPTRNTGELFF. The CDR3 DNA reads TGTGCCAGCAGCCCCACAAGGAACACCGGGGAGCTGTTTTTT. Full variable domain (missing parts from reference TRBV14 and TRBJ2-2): EAGVTQFPSHSVIEKGQTVTLRCDPISGHDNLYWYRRVMGKEIKFLLHFVKESKQDESGMPNNRFLAERTGGTYSTLKVQPAELEDSGVYFCASSPTRNTGELFFGEGSRLTVL.

In its sample, this clone was seen a few times. The genes are TRBV20-1 and TRBJ1-1; D is possibly TRBD1 (5 bases). The CDR3 has 11 residues. Germline CDR1 and CDR2: DFQATT and SNEGSKA (reference sequence). V shed 7 bases and J shed 6 bases, with 12 bases lying between them. The CDR3 DNA reads TGCAGTGTGGGGCAGATTCCTGAAGCTTTCTTT. Its translation: CSVGQIPEAFF.

The gene calls are TRBV6-5 and TRBJ1-2; a weak D match, TRBD1 (6 bases). The CDR3 has 13 residues. V was shortened by 4 bases and J by 6 bases, with 12 bases between the two germline ends. In germline, CDR1 is MNHEY, CDR2 SVGAGI. The CDR3, as DNA: TGTGCCAGCAGTTTACAGGGTACCAATGGCTACACCTTC. Residues: CASSLQGTNGYTF.

The genes are TRBV5-6 and TRBJ1-5; 7 bases fit TRBD1. The germline CDR1 and CDR2 sequences are SGHDT and YYEEEE. The CDR3 consists of 14 residues. Trimming at V came to 3 bases and at J to 3 bases, leaving 3 bases not matched to a gene. CDR3 coding DNA: TGTGCCAGCAGCTCACAGGGGTTCAATCAGCCCCAGCATTTT. Translating gives CASSSQGFNQPQHF.

V gene TRBV5-6 combines with J gene TRBJ1-1; D gene uncertain. CDR1 SGHDT and CDR2 YYEEEE come from the germline V gene. Trimming stripped 5 bases from V and 0 bases from J, with 8 bases between. The CDR3 has 13 amino acids. The chain's CDR3 is CASRSIMNTEAFF. The CDR3 region has the DNA TGTGCCAGCAGAAGCATCATGAACACTGAAGCTTTCTTT. The variable domain in full, completed from reference TRBV5-6 and TRBJ1-1, reads DAGVTQSPTHLIKTRGQQVTLRCSPKSGHDTVSWYQQALGQGPQFIFQYYEEEERQRGNFPDRFSGHQFPNYSSELNVNALLLGDSALYLCASRSIMNTEAFFGQGTRLTVV.

Only a few counts were recorded for this clone. The rearrangement uses TRBV7-9 and TRBJ1-2, with 8 bases identical to TRBD1. The V gene end was trimmed by 8 bases and the J gene end by 3 bases; junction bases not matched to a gene: 14. The CDR3 covers 16 residues. CDR1 is SEHNR, CDR2 FQNEAQ, per germline (reference sequence). The CDR3 loop reads CASPGAETGEDYGYTF. The DNA of the CDR3 is TGTGCCAGCCCCGGTGCCGAGACAGGGGAAGACTATGGCTACACCTTC. The full variable domain, rest sourced from reference TRBV7-9 and TRBJ1-2, is DTGVSQNPRHKITKRGQNVTFRCDPISEHNRLYWYRQTLGQGPEFLTYFQNEAQLEKSRLLSDRFSAERPKGSFSTLEIQRTEQGDSAMYLCASPGAETGEDYGYTFGSGTRLTVV.

This sequence joins TRBV14 and TRBJ2-7; TRBD2 is a possible D gene (5 bases). Germline V lookup: CDR1 SGHDN, CDR2 FVKESK. The CDR3 totals 12 residues. V was trimmed by 5 bases and J by 3 bases, leaving 8 bases between them. The chain's CDR3 is CASSKGSYEQYF. The CDR3 DNA reads TGTGCCAGCAGCAAAGGGAGCTACGAGCAGTACTTC.

This clone was observed a handful of times. The rearrangement uses TRBV6-1 and TRBJ1-3, with unresolved D. Trimming left V 2 bases short and J 0 bases short, with 8 bases between. CDR3 length: 15 amino acids. Germline values: CDR1 MNHNS, CDR2 SASEGT. DNA of the CDR3: TGTGCCAGCAGTGAATTCGCGCACTCTGGAAACACCATATATTTT. This translates into CASSEFAHSGNTIYF.

V gene TRBV2 combines with J gene TRBJ1-4; D possibly corresponds to TRBD1 (5 bases). The CDR3 loop spans 15 amino acids. V was clipped by 1 base and J by 7 bases, with 13 bases between them. Germline values: CDR1 SNHLY, CDR2 FYNNEI. The CDR3 DNA reads as TGTGCCAGCAGTGAAGACGGGCAGGGTTTTGAAAAACTGTTTTTT. This sequence encodes CASSEDGQGFEKLFF.

This clone was counted a few times. The chain combines TRBV11-1 with TRBJ1-1, with 7 bases that match TRBD1. This CDR3 has 12 residues. From germline, CDR1 is SGHAT and CDR2 FQDESV (reference sequence). The V segment lost 3 bases and the J segment 8 bases; nucleotides outside the gene matches: 3. The CDR3 sequence is CASSFKGAEAFF. The DNA of the CDR3 is TGTGCCAGCAGCTTTAAGGGGGCCGAAGCTTTCTTT.

The chain links TRBV14 to TRBJ2-7, with 11 bases lining up with TRBD2. The germline CDR1 and CDR2 sequences are SGHDN and FVKESK. V lost 0 bases and J lost 0; bases outside the gene matches: 10. The CDR3 contains 19 residues. Here the CDR3 DNA reads TGTGCCAGCAGCCAAGATTGGACTAGCGGGCTTCAGAGCTCCTACGAGCAGTACTTC. Protein: CASSQDWTSGLQSSYEQYF.

The chain recombines TRBV13 with TRBJ1-2, with D hard to call. CDR1 is PRHDT and CDR2 is FYEKMQ in the germline V gene (reference sequence). This CDR3 is 13 amino acids long. The V gene lost 7 bases and the J gene lost 4 bases, with 13 bases spanning the gap. CDR3: CASTLISGYGYTF. The CDR3 coding sequence is TGTGCCAGCACACTGATTTCGGGCTATGGCTACACCTTC.

The chain couples TRBV14 to TRBJ2-3; 7 nucleotides agree with TRBD1. CDR3 length: 14 residues. The germline V gene has CDR1 SGHDN and CDR2 FVKESK. The ends lost 5 bases at V and 4 bases at J; junction bases unmatched: 6. Here the CDR3 reads CASSKTTGADTQYF. CDR3 coding DNA: TGTGCCAGCAGCAAGACTACAGGGGCAGATACGCAGTATTTT. The variable domain in full, completed from reference TRBV14 and TRBJ2-3, reads EAGVTQFPSHSVIEKGQTVTLRCDPISGHDNLYWYRRVMGKEIKFLLHFVKESKQDESGMPNNRFLAERTGGTYSTLKVQPAELEDSGVYFCASSKTTGADTQYFGPGTRLTVL.

This clone came up many times. The gene calls are TRBV6-1 and TRBJ2-5, with 7 nucleotides matching TRBD2. With 1 base clipped from V and 1 base from J, the junction kept 3 bases outside the gene matches. CDR3 length equals 15 residues. Looked up from germline, CDR1 is MNHNS and CDR2 is SASEGT. CDR3 protein: CASSEVGGTQETQYF. The CDR3 nucleotides read TGTGCCAGCAGTGAAGTGGGGGGGACCCAAGAGACCCAGTACTTC.

Note on this clone: Different DNA sequences within this sample yield the same CDR3. The chain links TRBV4-1 to TRBJ1-1; possible D gene TRBD1, 6 bases. V lost 0 bases and J 1 base, leaving 9 bases between the germline ends. The CDR3 is 15 amino acids. Germline V gene sequence: CDR1 MGHRA, CDR2 YSYEKL. DNA for the CDR3: TGCGCCAGCAGCCAAGACAGGGGAGCGAACACTGAAGCTTTCTTT. It encodes CASSQDRGANTEAFF.

In this sample, this clone turned up a few times. This chain joins TRBV4-1 and TRBJ2-3; 7 bases align to TRBD2. Looked up from germline, CDR1 is MGHRA and CDR2 is YSYEKL. CDR3 length: 16 amino acids. The V gene end was trimmed by 0 bases and the J gene end by 2 bases; junction bases not matched to a gene: 5. CDR3 sequence (DNA): TGCGCCAGCAGCCAAGATCTGGGGACTATCACAGATACGCAGTATTTT. Translation gives CASSQDLGTITDTQYF.

In its sample, this clone was seen a few times. The chain has TRBV30 and TRBJ1-3; D remains ambiguous. Germline values: CDR1 GTSNPN, CDR2 SVGIG (reference sequence). This CDR3 comprises 13 residues. The V end lost 4 bases, the J end lost 0 bases, and 7 bases lay between the germline ends. CDR3 nucleotides: TGTGCCTGGAACACCCACTCTGGAAACACCATATATTTT. Protein sequence: CAWNTHSGNTIYF. Together with reference TRBV30 and TRBJ1-3, the CDR3 gives the full variable domain: SQTIHQWPATLVQPVGSPLSLECTVEGTSNPNLYWYRQAAGRGLQLLFYSVGIGQISSEVPQNLSASRPQDRQFILSSKKLLLSDSGFYLCAWNTHSGNTIYFGEGSWLTVV.

The J gene is TRBJ1-1, the V gene TRBV28; 7 nucleotides match TRBD1. The CDR3 totals 16 residues. V was pared by 7 bases and J by 0 bases, with 11 bases of the junction left unmatched. Per the germline V gene, CDR1 is MDHEN and CDR2 is SYDVKM. In nucleotides, the CDR3 is TGTGCCAGCACCTTAATACAGGGGCCGCTGAACACTGAAGCTTTCTTT. The encoded protein is CASTLIQGPLNTEAFF. Variable domain in full (rest from reference TRBV28 and TRBJ1-1): DVKVTQSSRYLVKRTGEKVFLECVQDMDHENMFWYRQDPGLGLRLIYFSYDVKMKEKGDIPEGYSVSREKKERFSLILESASTNQTSMYLCASTLIQGPLNTEAFFGQGTRLTVV.

The CDR3 sequence is CASSTGTGDSYEQYF. The CDR3, as DNA: TGTGCCAGCAGCACCGGGACAGGGGACTCCTACGAGCAGTACTTC. The genes are TRBV11-3 and TRBJ2-7; 10 positions agree with TRBD1. This CDR3 comprises 15 residues. Germline lookup yields CDR1 SGHNT and CDR2 YENEEA. Unmatched junction bases numbered 4, after V lost 5 bases and J lost 0 bases.

This clone was recorded a few times. V and J are TRBV5-1 and TRBJ1-2; TRBD1 matches 7 bases. This CDR3 has 14 residues. CDR1 is SGHRS, CDR2 YFSETQ, per germline. The ends lost 0 bases at V and 7 bases at J; junction bases unmatched: 6. The CDR3 bases are TGCGCCAGCAGCTTGGGGGACAGTTATTTTGGCTACACCTTC. Its protein product is CASSLGDSYFGYTF.

The gene calls are TRBV7-9 and TRBJ2-5; weak D call: TRBD1 (6 bases). The CDR3 spans 15 residues. Germline CDR1 reads SEHNR; CDR2 reads FQNEAQ (reference sequence). V was shortened by 3 bases and J by 2 bases, with 13 bases between the two germline ends. CDR3 residues: CASSLGASLQETQYF. The CDR3 region has the DNA TGTGCCAGCAGCTTGGGGGCGTCACTACAAGAGACCCAGTACTTC. Full variable domain (rest looked up from reference TRBV7-9 and TRBJ2-5): DTGVSQNPRHKITKRGQNVTFRCDPISEHNRLYWYRQTLGQGPEFLTYFQNEAQLEKSRLLSDRFSAERPKGSFSTLEIQRTEQGDSAMYLCASSLGASLQETQYFGPGTRLLVL.

This clone occurred a few times. V is TRBV2 and J is TRBJ1-1; no firm D call. The CDR3 sequence is 14 residues long. Trimming shortened V by 7 bases and J by 3 bases, and 15 bases separated the two germline ends. Germline-derived CDR1 and CDR2 are SNHLY and FYNNEI. CDR3 loop: CASMAAAGDTEAFF. The CDR3 DNA reads as TGTGCCAGCATGGCAGCTGCGGGTGACACTGAAGCTTTCTTT.